This T cell receptor beta chain was recorded in a study of OX40 agonist ivuxolimab in advanced cancers. Overall study context: A mean age of approximately 64 years, range 23 to 79, was recorded, and around 85% were male. The eligibility criteria allowed prior anti-PD-1, anti-PD-L1 or anti-CTLA-4 therapy, and 30% to 40% had some. Overall study findings and caveats: The average count of expanded clones was higher among CD8+ T cells than among CD4+. Certain nonresponders additionally had low normalized T-cell clonal expansion.

This CDR3 region has 13 residues. The germline V gene has CDR1 MNHNY and CDR2 SVGAGI (reference sequence). V gave up 2 bases and J gave up 3 bases, with 8 bases separating them. TCRdb's table, derived via immunoSEQ multiplex PCR, lists solely in-frame clones and lacks some. Of fewer than 80,000 clones in the sample, 87% were seen once. In regard to this clone: Its matching antigen is unknown.

V gene TRBV6-6 combines with J gene TRBJ2-7, with a weak D call TRBD1 (6 bases). The origin of this receptor is an adult with an advanced solid tumor such as melanoma, head and neck, liver or kidney cancer. The sample was CD4+ or CD8+ T cells sorted from blood, taken in a trial of the OX40 agonist ivuxolimab. Here the CDR3 DNA reads TGTGCCAGCAGTTACCCACAGGGCTACGAGCAGTACTTC. Its protein product is CASSYPQGYEQYF.